This T cell receptor beta chain emerged from a study of cytomegalovirus exposure and HLA in healthy donors. To note about this clone: The antigen is undetermined.

Repertoires were generated with immunoSEQ multiplex PCR, while TCRdb's copy carries only in-frame clones and drops some. The table shows about 260,000 clones, with about 92% occurring only once. V shed 5 bases and J 5 bases; nucleotides not matched to a gene: 5. The CDR3 is 14 amino acids. The germline V gene has CDR1 SGHNT and CDR2 YENEEA. Study-wide results and caveats: Cytomegalovirus association was listed for 164 TCR beta chains. In vitro experiments confirmed that three CMV-associated chains were specific for CMV antigens. Subsequent analysis showed first-cohort TCR clusters tending to co-occur in around 110 validation repertoires.

Specimen: PBMCs. This receptor was taken from a woman younger than 45 in good health and CMV-seronegative. The J gene is TRBJ2-2, the V gene TRBV11-3, with 7 positions matching TRBD1. The CDR3 bases are TGTGCCAGCAGCCCGGGACAGAAGACCGGGGAGCTGTTTTTT. Its translation is CASSPGQKTGELFF.